A single T cell receptor beta chain is shown here with its context. This table comes from immunoSEQ multiplex PCR, and its TCRdb copy is limited to in-frame clones, with some not included. The data show 2 million to 2.5 million clones, with about 95% seen just once and 1% to 1.3% held by the top ten. The CDR3 has 12 residues. Trimming left V 6 bases short and J 0 bases short, with 5 bases between. Per germline, CDR1 MDHEN and CDR2 SYDVKM. These data belong to a study of shared clonotypes between healthy human individuals. The naive CD8 population came from CD45RO-negative cells selected for CCR7, without terminally differentiated effector memory CD45RA+ cells.

The receptor was derived from a man in his late teens or twenties in good health. Input material: naive CD8+ T cells sorted from blood. The chain carries TRBV28 and TRBJ1-1; D call uncertain. CDR3 residues: CASRLMNTEAFF. The CDR3 DNA reads TGTGCCAGCAGACTCATGAACACTGAAGCTTTCTTT.